The 27 T cell receptor beta chains below were found in one sample sequenced in a study of blood T cells in healthy people across ages. PCR was performed a second time for about 7 to 12 cycles using a sample-barcoded 5' primer and a J-beta primer mix. TCRdb fed the 5' RACE reads into MiXCR, producing one record per CDR3 protein. The profile shows roughly 500,000 distinct CDR3 sequences, approximately 25% of them singletons. Separately, the same data were catalogued under a study of T cells of mothers and their children.

Sequencing was carried out using blood. Receptors were obtained from a boy younger than 18 in good health.

The chain couples TRBV4-3 to TRBJ2-1, with 7 bases identical to TRBD1. The CDR3 has 15 residues. The germline CDR1 and CDR2 sequences are LGHNA and YSLEER. V was pared by 4 bases and J by 6 bases, with 9 bases of the junction left unmatched. CDR3 amino acids: CASSPDRVGGNEQFF. In DNA, the CDR3 is TGCGCCAGCAGCCCAGACAGGGTTGGGGGCAATGAGCAGTTCTTC.

The rearrangement links TRBV9 to TRBJ2-1; D possibly corresponds to TRBD2 (6 bases). V shed 0 bases and J shed 10 bases, with 11 bases lying between them. CDR1 is SGDLS and CDR2 is YYNGEE in the germline V gene. The CDR3 consists of 13 residues. This chain's CDR3 is CASSVVSGREQFF. Here the CDR3 DNA reads TGTGCCAGCAGCGTAGTATCAGGGAGGGAGCAGTTCTTC.

The chain combines TRBV25-1 with TRBJ1-4; D may be TRBD1 (6 bases). The V end was cut by 4 bases, the J end by 6 bases, with 15 bases between. CDR3 length equals 15 residues. The germline V gene encodes CDR1 MGHDK and CDR2 SYGVNS. CDR3 protein: CASSATGKGDEKLFF. CDR3 nucleotides: TGTGCCAGCAGTGCTACAGGGAAGGGAGATGAAAAACTGTTTTTT.

The table lists this clonotype with a few counts. The chain links TRBV21-1 to TRBJ2-5; the table's D call, TRBD1, has no DNA check behind it. TRBV21-1 has pseudogene status. The CDR3 runs to 14 residues. CDR3: CASSKNRGLETQYF. CDR3 DNA: TGTGCCAGCAGCAAGAACAGGGGGTTAGAGACCCAGTACTTC.

This sequence joins TRBV6-6 and TRBJ2-7; TRBD2 agrees at 7 bases. Trimming took 8 bases from V and 2 from J; bases not matched to a gene: 6. CDR1 and CDR2 from the germline V gene are MNHNY and SVGAGI (reference sequence). The CDR3 runs to 13 residues. This CDR3 is CASGSSGPYEQYF. As DNA, the CDR3 is TGTGCCAGCGGGTCTAGCGGACCCTACGAGCAGTACTTC.

This clonotype appeared a few times. The chain carries TRBV12-3 or TRBV12-4 and TRBJ2-7; 11 bases match TRBD2. Trimming took 1 base from V and 4 from J; bases not matched to a gene: 6. CDR3 size: 16 residues. Written as DNA, the CDR3 is TGTGCCAGCAGTTTAGGTAGCGGGGGGGCCGGGTACGAGCAGTACTTC. Amino acid sequence: CASSLGSGGAGYEQYF.

Comments on this clonotype: Its ends do not fully match the called genes, so a read error is possible. V gene TRBV27 combines with J gene TRBJ2-7; D is unresolved. Germline V gene sequence: CDR1 MNHEY, CDR2 SMNVEV (reference sequence). The CDR3 runs to 9 residues. The CDR3 sequence is CASNRACDF. The CDR3 DNA sequence: TGTGCCAGCAATAGGGCCTGTGACTTC.

This chain uses TRBV7-2 with TRBJ2-5; TRBD2 aligns across 7 bases. TRBJ2-7 explains the end of the DNA better; the J call may be wrong. The CDR3 runs to 15 residues. Germline V gene sequence: CDR1 SGHTA, CDR2 FQGNSA. This CDR3 reads CASSLLGLVEYEQYF. The DNA for the CDR3 is TGTGCCAGCAGCTTACTCGGACTAGTGGAATACGAGCAGTACTTC.

This clonotype came up a few times. This sequence joins TRBV2 and TRBJ2-3; D possibly corresponds to TRBD2 (5 bases). From germline, CDR1 is SNHLY and CDR2 FYNNEI. V was pared by 8 bases and J by 0 bases, with 18 bases between. CDR3 length: 16 residues. CDR3 sequence reads: CASDGITRSSTDTQYF. DNA for the CDR3: TGTGCCAGCGACGGGATAACCCGGAGTAGCACAGATACGCAGTATTTT.

This clonotype was seen a handful of times. The chain recombines TRBV20-1 with TRBJ1-2; no definite D call. The CDR3 loop spans 12 amino acids. V lost 5 bases, J lost 6 bases, and 13 bases lay in between. Germline CDR1 DFQATT, CDR2 SNEGSKA (reference sequence). The CDR3 loop reads CSAWDDRDGYTF. The DNA for the CDR3 is TGCAGTGCTTGGGATGATCGAGATGGCTACACCTTC.

This chain connects TRBV7-9 to TRBJ2-1, with 7 positions matching TRBD2. V was clipped by 5 bases and J by 3 bases; unmatched bases: 4. Germline V gene lookup returns CDR1 SEHNR and CDR2 FQNEAQ (reference sequence). The CDR3 is 14 amino acids. The CDR3 DNA reads as TGTGCCAGCAGCGGCGCGGGGGACTACAATGAGCAGTTCTTC. Its translation is CASSGAGDYNEQFF.

The genes are TRBV28 and TRBJ2-2; the D gene is possibly TRBD2 (6 bases). V lost 3 bases and J 1 base, leaving 9 bases between the germline ends. CDR1 and CDR2 from the germline V gene are MDHEN and SYDVKM. CDR3 length: 15 amino acids. The CDR3 DNA reads TGTGCCAGCAGTTTCACGGGACTGAACACCGGGGAGCTGTTTTTT. It specifies CASSFTGLNTGELFF.

The sample holds a few counts of this clonotype. CDR3 sequence: CASSQGSLVQDYEQYF. CDR3 sequence (DNA): TGCGCCAGCAGCCAAGGTTCCCTAGTTCAAGACTACGAGCAGTACTTC. V usage is TRBV4-1 and J usage is TRBJ2-7; no reliable D call. In germline, CDR1 is MGHRA, CDR2 YSYEKL. This CDR3 region has 16 residues. Trimming cost V 1 base and J 3 bases, with 16 bases left between them.

This clonotype was detected only a few times. V usage is TRBV24-1 and J usage is TRBJ2-7; 7 bases are shared with TRBD1. Germline CDR1 and CDR2: KGHDR and SFDVKD. V lost 9 bases and J lost 3; bases outside the gene matches: 7. The length of the CDR3 is 13 residues. Here the CDR3 DNA reads TGTGCCACCGAGGAGACAGGGTACTACGAGCAGTACTTC. Its translation is CATEETGYYEQYF.

A note on this clonotype: An end of the junction differs from the germline gene, which may be a read error. The chain is built from TRBV20-1 and TRBJ1-3, with D unresolved. Germline loops: CDR1 DFQATT, CDR2 SNEGSKA (reference sequence). The CDR3 contains 14 residues. CDR3 nucleotide sequence: TGCAGTGCCTACCGCGGGGATCGCGGAAACACCATATATTTC. Protein product: CSAYRGDRGNTIYF.

This clonotype occurred a few times. The chain combines TRBV30 with TRBJ2-1; no definite D call. The CDR3 is 16 amino acids. V lost 3 bases and J lost 5, with 20 bases in between. Germline values: CDR1 GTSNPN, CDR2 SVGIG (reference sequence). CDR3 bases: TGTGCCTGGAGCCCACTCCGGGCCCAAACTGACAATGAGCAGTTCTTC. Its protein is CAWSPLRAQTDNEQFF.

In its sample, this clonotype was seen a few times. The chain couples TRBV14 to TRBJ2-5; D is unclear. V lost 5 bases, J lost 2 bases, and 15 bases lay in between. CDR3 length: 15 residues. Germline V gene lookup returns CDR1 SGHDN and CDR2 FVKESK. The DNA for the CDR3 is TGTGCCAGCAGCAGAAATCTTGCTAAACAAGAGACCCAGTACTTC. This codes for CASSRNLAKQETQYF. Combining the CDR3 with reference TRBV14 and TRBJ2-5 gives the whole variable domain EAGVTQFPSHSVIEKGQTVTLRCDPISGHDNLYWYRRVMGKEIKFLLHFVKESKQDESGMPNNRFLAERTGGTYSTLKVQPAELEDSGVYFCASSRNLAKQETQYFGPGTRLLVL.

This clonotype was counted only a few times. A junction end diverges from the germline sequence, so it may reflect a read error. J is TRBJ2-1 and V is TRBV24-1; 10 positions agree with TRBD2. The CDR3 totals 16 residues. Looked up from germline, CDR1 is KGHDR and CDR2 is SFDVKD. The CDR3 is CATSPSGGLSYNGQFF. The CDR3 coding sequence is TGTGCCACCAGTCCTAGCGGGGGACTGTCCTACAATGGGCAGTTCTTC.

There are a few counts of this clonotype. This chain connects TRBV7-2 to TRBJ2-7; 10 nucleotides match TRBD1. Trimming cost V 5 bases and J 2 bases; bases outside gene matches: 9. There are 16 residues in the CDR3. CDR1 SGHTA and CDR2 FQGNSA come from the germline V gene. CDR3 sequence (DNA): TGTGCCAGCAGCCATCAAACCGGGACAGGGGCCTACGAGCAGTACTTC. Its protein is CASSHQTGTGAYEQYF. Based on the CDR3 plus reference TRBV7-2 and TRBJ2-7, the full variable domain is GAGVSQSPSNKVTEKGKDVELRCDPISGHTALYWYRQSLGQGLEFLIYFQGNSAPDKSGLPSDRFSAERTGGSVSTLTIQRTQQEDSAVYLCASSHQTGTGAYEQYFGPGTRLTVT.

Only a few counts were recorded for this clonotype. The chain couples TRBV6-6 to TRBJ2-1, with TRBD2 identical over 11 bases. There are 16 residues in the CDR3. The germline CDR1 and CDR2 sequences are MNHNY and SVGAGI (reference sequence). The J segment lost 1 base and the V segment lost 6 bases, leaving 5 bases of the junction unmatched. The CDR3 sequence is CASRGLAVGSYNEQFF. The CDR3 bases are TGTGCCAGCAGGGGACTAGCGGTAGGTTCCTACAATGAGCAGTTCTTC.

This clonotype turned up a few times. The chain carries TRBV27 and TRBJ2-5, with a weak D call TRBD1 (6 bases). The better agreement between TRBJ2-7 and the DNA end casts doubt on the J call. The germline V gene encodes CDR1 MNHEY and CDR2 SMNVEV (reference sequence). The CDR3 is made up of 18 amino acids. The CDR3 region is CASSLRAHRTVLYYEQYF. The CDR3 DNA is TGTGCCAGCAGTTTACGGGCCCACCGGACAGTTCTCTACTACGAGCAGTACTTC.

The V and J genes are TRBV20-1 and TRBJ2-7; no reliable D call. The CDR3 totals 14 residues. V lost 3 bases and J 0 bases, leaving 12 bases between the germline ends. Germline CDR1 and CDR2: DFQATT and SNEGSKA (reference sequence). The CDR3 nucleotides are TGCAGTGCTAGCCCCCCAGCCCTCTCCTACGAGCAGTACTTC. Its protein is CSASPPALSYEQYF.

V is TRBV7-9 and J is TRBJ1-1, with 11 bases fitting TRBD1. The V gene's germline CDR1 is SEHNR and CDR2 FQNEAQ (reference sequence). The V gene end was trimmed by 5 bases and the J gene end by 5 bases; junction bases not matched to a gene: 10. This CDR3 is 16 amino acids long. In nucleotides, the CDR3 is TGTGCCAGCAGCCAGATGGGAGGACAGGGGGCTACTGAAGCTTTCTTT. It codes for CASSQMGGQGATEAFF.

Only a few counts were recorded for this clonotype. CDR3 loop: CATSTYVETQYF. CDR3 nucleotide sequence: TGTGCCACCTCGACATATGTGGAGACCCAGTACTTC. V gene TRBV2 combines with J gene TRBJ2-5; D is uncertain. This CDR3 region has 12 residues. Trimming removed 10 bases from V and 5 bases from J, with 14 bases in between. Germline V gene data show CDR1 as SNHLY and CDR2 as FYNNEI.

The rearrangement links TRBV29-1 to TRBJ2-5; D possibly corresponds to TRBD2 (6 bases). The V end lost 3 bases, the J end lost 2 bases, and 10 bases lay between the germline ends. The CDR3 has 13 amino acids. CDR1 is SQVTM and CDR2 is ANQGSEA in the germline V gene. The CDR3 DNA reads TGCAGCGTTGAGGGAGGCCCACAAGAGACCCAGTACTTC. Amino acids: CSVEGGPQETQYF.

The CDR3 here is CASSLAPGTGVGGYTF. The DNA for the CDR3 is TGCGCCAGCAGCTTGGCCCCCGGTACAGGGGTAGGTGGCTACACCTTC. The J gene is TRBJ1-2, the V gene TRBV5-1, with 7 bases aligning to TRBD1. Per the germline V gene, CDR1 is SGHRS and CDR2 is YFSETQ. The CDR3 is 16 amino acids. J was trimmed by 7 bases and V by 0 bases; bases with no gene match: 12. Using reference TRBV5-1 and TRBJ1-2 for the parts outside the CDR3, the full variable domain is KAGVTQTPRYLIKTRGQQVTLSCSPISGHRSVSWYQQTPGQGLQFLFEYFSETQRNKGNFPGRFSGRQFSNSRSEMNVSTLELGDSALYLCASSLAPGTGVGGYTFGSGTRLTVV.

The table lists this clonotype with a few counts. CDR3 DNA sequence: TGCAGTGCTAGTCGCCACGGAGAGATACAAGAGACCCAGTACTTC. Translated, it gives CSASRHGEIQETQYF. This chain links TRBV20-1 with TRBJ2-5; the D is unclear. CDR1 and CDR2 (germline): DFQATT, SNEGSKA (reference sequence). With 3 bases removed from V and 2 bases from J, the gap between germline ends came to 16 bases. CDR3 size: 15 residues.